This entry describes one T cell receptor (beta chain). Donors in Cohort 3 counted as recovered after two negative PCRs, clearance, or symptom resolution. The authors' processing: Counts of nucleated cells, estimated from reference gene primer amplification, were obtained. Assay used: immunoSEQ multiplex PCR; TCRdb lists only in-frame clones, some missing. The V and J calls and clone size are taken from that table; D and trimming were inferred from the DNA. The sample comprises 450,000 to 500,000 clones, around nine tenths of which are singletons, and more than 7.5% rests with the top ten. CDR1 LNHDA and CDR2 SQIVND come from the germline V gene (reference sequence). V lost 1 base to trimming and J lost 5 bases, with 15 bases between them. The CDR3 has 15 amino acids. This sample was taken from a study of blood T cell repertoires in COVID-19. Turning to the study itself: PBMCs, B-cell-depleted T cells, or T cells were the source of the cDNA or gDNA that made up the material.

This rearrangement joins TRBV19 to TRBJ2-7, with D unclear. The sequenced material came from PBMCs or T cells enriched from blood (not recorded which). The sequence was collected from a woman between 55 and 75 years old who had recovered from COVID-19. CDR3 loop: CASSIVLAGRNEQYF. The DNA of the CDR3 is TGTGCCAGTAGTATAGTTTTGGCAGGCAGAAACGAGCAGTACTTC.